One sample yielded the 17 T cell receptor beta chains listed below, sequenced in a study of blood T cell repertoires in COVID-19. Data came from immunoSEQ multiplex PCR; TCRdb stores just in-frame clones and leaves some out. The sample gives 160,000 or so clones, approximately 80% of which show up once; roughly 8% is in the top ten. The specimen was PBMCs or T cells enriched from blood (not recorded which). These receptors originate from a woman aged 50 to 60 who had recovered from COVID-19.

This chain's CDR3 is CASRGTDFGGSPLHF. In nucleotides, the CDR3 is TGTGCCAGCAGAGGGACGGACTTCGGGGGGTCACCCCTCCACTTT. The rearrangement links TRBV2 to TRBJ1-6; possible D gene TRBD1, 5 bases. V was trimmed by 6 bases and J by 10 bases, leaving 19 bases between them. This CDR3 region has 15 residues. CDR1 and CDR2 from the germline V gene are SNHLY and FYNNEI.

The chain uses TRBV28 and TRBJ2-3; D perhaps matches TRBD2 (5 bases). This CDR3 comprises 16 residues. V lost 4 bases, J lost 1 base, and 15 bases lay in between. Germline CDR1 and CDR2: MDHEN and SYDVKM. CDR3 region: CASSYPGSRRTDTQYF. The CDR3 nucleotides read TGTGCCAGCAGTTACCCGGGGAGTAGACGCACAGATACGCAGTATTTT. Using reference TRBV28 and TRBJ2-3 for the parts outside the CDR3, the full variable domain is DVKVTQSSRYLVKRTGEKVFLECVQDMDHENMFWYRQDPGLGLRLIYFSYDVKMKEKGDIPEGYSVSREKKERFSLILESASTNQTSMYLCASSYPGSRRTDTQYFGPGTRLTVL.

This sequence joins TRBV9 and TRBJ1-3; a possible D gene is TRBD1 (5 bases). CDR1 is SGDLS, CDR2 YYNGEE, per germline. The CDR3 covers 17 residues. V was shortened by 0 bases and J by 2 bases, with 15 bases between the two germline ends. DNA for the CDR3: TGTGCCAGCAGCGTAGGGGCCCCAGGGTCGGCTGGAAACACCATATATTTT. This encodes CASSVGAPGSAGNTIYF.

This clone was counted only a few times. The V call is TRBV25-1, the J call TRBJ2-7, with TRBD1 identical over 9 bases. The CDR3 runs 15 residues. From germline, CDR1 is MGHDK and CDR2 SYGVNS. The V segment lost 6 bases and the J segment 1 base; nucleotides outside the gene matches: 7. The CDR3 nucleotides read TGTGCCAGCAGGGCTCCGGGACAGGGTTCCTACGAGCAGTACTTC. Its protein is CASRAPGQGSYEQYF.

The chain joins TRBV18 to TRBJ2-7, with a possible D match to TRBD2 (7 bases). Looked up from germline, CDR1 is KGHSH and CDR2 is LQKENI. The CDR3 spans 15 residues. V lost 10 bases and J 2 bases, leaving 21 bases between the germline ends. The CDR3 coding sequence is TGTGCCACCTCGGTGGGGGCTAGCGGCCCCTACGAGCAGTACTTC. Protein: CATSVGASGPYEQYF.

The chain recombines TRBV12-3 or TRBV12-4 with TRBJ2-5; D is unclear. The CDR3 consists of 11 residues. V was pared by 11 bases and J by 5 bases, with 12 bases between. The CDR3 region is CASGHGETQYF. CDR3 DNA: TGTGCCTCTGGGCACGGTGAGACCCAGTACTTC.

The rearrangement links TRBV4-3 to TRBJ1-5; maybe TRBD1 (5 bases). There are 16 residues in the CDR3. V was shortened by 0 bases and J by 4 bases, with 13 bases between the two germline ends. The germline gives CDR1 LGHNA, CDR2 YSLEER. Here the CDR3 reads CASSQDVRTLNQPQHF. The CDR3 DNA reads TGCGCCAGCAGCCAAGATGTACGGACATTGAATCAGCCCCAGCATTTT.

This clone was seen a single time. The chain uses TRBV4-3 and TRBJ1-4; 7 bases line up with TRBD1. Germline loops: CDR1 LGHNA, CDR2 YSLEER. The ends lost 4 bases at V and 11 bases at J; junction bases unmatched: 13. The CDR3 loop spans 15 amino acids. The CDR3 sequence is CASSPLNRGREKLFF. CDR3 in DNA: TGCGCCAGCAGCCCGCTCAACAGGGGAAGGGAGAAACTGTTTTTT.

On this clone: Other nucleotide sequences in the sample specify the same CDR3. V gene TRBV5-4 combines with J gene TRBJ2-2; 9 bases map to TRBD1. With V trimmed by 4 bases and J by 2 bases, 3 bases remained unmatched. Germline loops: CDR1 SGHNT, CDR2 YYREEE (reference sequence). This CDR3 is 15 amino acids long. The CDR3 coding sequence is TGTGCCAGCAGCCGGACAGGGGTCAACACCGGGGAGCTGTTTTTT. Its protein product is CASSRTGVNTGELFF.

This clone was detected only a few times. The rearrangement joins TRBV19 to TRBJ2-2; 7 nucleotides agree with TRBD1. Germline-derived CDR1 and CDR2 are LNHDA and SQIVND (reference sequence). The CDR3 is 14 residues long. The V and J ends lost 6 bases and 4 bases, in that order; junction bases with no gene match: 5. CDR3 in DNA: TGTGCCAGTAGATCGGGACAGTCCACCGGGGAGCTGTTTTTT. This codes for CASRSGQSTGELFF.

The chain carries TRBV6-4 and TRBJ2-5; 13 nucleotides align to TRBD2. V shed 8 bases and J 2 bases; nucleotides not matched to a gene: 5. The V gene's germline CDR1 is MRHNA and CDR2 SNTAGT. The length of the CDR3 is 15 residues. This CDR3 is CASPGTSGVQETQYF. In DNA, the CDR3 is TGTGCCAGCCCCGGGACTAGCGGGGTTCAAGAGACCCAGTACTTC.

This chain connects TRBV10-2 to TRBJ2-7; a weak D match, TRBD2 (5 bases). The germline V and J ends were trimmed by 7 bases and 0 bases, with 10 bases remaining between them. The V gene's germline CDR1 is WSHSY and CDR2 SAAADI. The length of the CDR3 is 13 residues. The CDR3: CASTRSGSYEQYF. The CDR3 DNA is TGCGCCAGCACGCGGAGCGGCTCCTACGAGCAGTACTTC.

This clone was detected only a few times. The CDR3 loop is CASSLRSATVNTEAFF. CDR3 nucleotide sequence: TGCGCCAGCAGCCTCCGATCCGCGACAGTGAACACTGAAGCTTTCTTT. V and J are TRBV5-1 and TRBJ1-1, with D perhaps matching TRBD1 (5 bases). Germline V lookup: CDR1 SGHRS, CDR2 YFSETQ. The CDR3 runs to 16 residues. Trimming took 4 bases from V and 0 from J, leaving 16 bases between them.

This rearrangement joins TRBV18 to TRBJ1-1, with D possibly matching TRBD1 (5 bases). There are 14 residues in the CDR3. The V gene's germline CDR1 is KGHSH and CDR2 LQKENI. V lost 3 bases, J lost 1 base, and 9 bases lay in between. The CDR3 here is CASSPWQGNTEAFF. CDR3 sequence (DNA): TGTGCCAGCTCACCTTGGCAGGGGAACACTGAAGCTTTCTTT.

The genes are TRBV2 and TRBJ1-1; D gene unclear. V dropped 4 bases and J dropped 5 bases, with 17 bases sitting between them. Germline CDR1 SNHLY, CDR2 FYNNEI. This CDR3 spans 15 amino acids. This CDR3 is CASSGSAVTRTEAFF. The CDR3 nucleotides read TGTGCCAGCAGTGGGTCAGCCGTCACTAGGACTGAAGCTTTCTTT. Looking up the rest from reference TRBV2 and TRBJ1-1 gives the full variable domain: EPEVTQTPSHQVTQMGQEVILRCVPISNHLYFYWYRQILGQKVEFLVSFYNNEISEKSEIFDDQFSVERPDGSNFTLKIRSTKLEDSAMYFCASSGSAVTRTEAFFGQGTRLTVV.

V usage is TRBV6-2 or TRBV6-3 and J usage is TRBJ2-1, with 8 bases fitting TRBD2. Germline V gives CDR1 MNHEY, CDR2 SVGEGT. The CDR3 contains 17 residues. The V gene end was trimmed by 2 bases and the J gene end by 8 bases; junction bases not matched to a gene: 14. CDR3 nucleotide sequence: TGTGCCAGCAGTTACCCGGCCGGGACTAGAGGATCGGATGAGCAGTTCTTC. It translates to CASSYPAGTRGSDEQFF.

V and J are TRBV5-6 and TRBJ1-5, with 7 bases identical to TRBD1. Germline V lookup: CDR1 SGHDT, CDR2 YYEEEE. Trimming took 4 bases from V and 4 from J; bases not matched to a gene: 11. CDR3 length: 16 residues. In DNA form, the CDR3 reads TGTGCCAGCAGCCTTCAGACAGGGTCCAGGAATCAGCCCCAGCATTTT. This encodes CASSLQTGSRNQPQHF.